The 15 T cell receptor beta chains below all came from one sample that was sequenced in a study of T cell responses to AZD1222 COVID-19 vaccine. Assay: immunoSEQ multiplex PCR; the TCRdb copy retains only in-frame clones and omits some. The data hold approximately 45,000 clones, with about 87% observed a single time. Sequenced material: peripheral blood, taken 28 days after the second AZD1222 dose. The receptors were sampled from an adult who received the AZD1222 COVID-19 vaccine.

This chain links TRBV6-5 with TRBJ1-2; D is uncertain. There are 14 residues in the CDR3. CDR1 and CDR2 (germline): MNHEY, SVGAGI. The germline V and J ends were trimmed by 6 bases and 4 bases, with 15 bases remaining between them. CDR3 coding DNA: TGTGCCAGCAGCTCCCCAAAGTCGGGCTATGGCTACACCTTC. Amino acids: CASSSPKSGYGYTF.

The chain has TRBV5-1 and TRBJ2-7; D not certain. Trimming pared 4 bases from V and 4 bases from J, leaving 9 bases between. CDR3 size: 12 residues. Germline V CDR1 and CDR2: SGHRS, YFSETQ. CDR3 residues: CASSEGPYEQYF. The CDR3 DNA follows: TGCGCCAGCAGCGAAGGACCATACGAGCAGTACTTC.

The rearrangement joins TRBV9 to TRBJ1-2; no firm D call. Trimming stripped 0 bases from V and 7 bases from J, with 10 bases between. This CDR3 region has 13 residues. Per the germline V gene, CDR1 is SGDLS and CDR2 is YYNGEE. Here the CDR3 reads CASSVEGGRGYTF. The CDR3 coding sequence is TGTGCCAGCAGCGTAGAAGGAGGACGTGGCTACACCTTC.

There are a few counts of this clone. This chain uses TRBV7-9 with TRBJ1-2; D is unresolved. The CDR3 extends over 16 amino acids. With 1 base removed from V and 0 bases from J, the gap between germline ends came to 12 bases. Germline lookup yields CDR1 SEHNR and CDR2 FQNEAQ (reference sequence). CDR3 bases: TGTGCCAGCAGCTTAGAGCTGGGATGGGCTAACTATGGCTACACCTTC. The encoded protein is CASSLELGWANYGYTF.

The chain is built from TRBV6-5 and TRBJ1-1; D call uncertain. The V gene's germline CDR1 is MNHEY and CDR2 SVGAGI. V was trimmed by 6 bases and J by 5 bases, leaving 13 bases between them. This CDR3 has 13 residues. The CDR3 coding sequence is TGTGCCAGCAGCGACCTAGAACAAACTGAAGCTTTCTTT. Translating gives CASSDLEQTEAFF.

The genes are TRBV12-3 or TRBV12-4 and TRBJ2-1, with 7 positions matching TRBD1. The CDR3 runs 13 residues. The ends lost 5 bases at V and 7 bases at J; junction bases unmatched: 5. The CDR3 here is CASSPGQTNEQFF. In DNA, the CDR3 is TGTGCCAGCAGTCCGGGACAGACGAATGAGCAGTTCTTC.

The chain recombines TRBV5-1 with TRBJ1-1; no firm D call. The CDR3 runs 14 residues. CDR1 and CDR2 (germline): SGHRS, YFSETQ. Between the trimmed V and J ends, which lost 1 base and 6 bases, there was a span of 13 bases. The CDR3 protein is CASSLSRAGAEAFF. The CDR3 nucleotides read TGCGCCAGCAGCTTGTCCCGGGCCGGGGCTGAAGCTTTCTTT.

This sequence joins TRBV6-1 and TRBJ1-1; D unclear. The CDR3 is 13 amino acids. In germline, CDR1 is MNHNS, CDR2 SASEGT. V lost 2 bases to trimming and J lost 1 base, with 5 bases between them. The CDR3 protein is CASSEHGNTEAFF. CDR3 bases: TGTGCCAGCAGTGAACACGGGAACACTGAAGCTTTCTTT.

The V and J genes are TRBV11-2 and TRBJ2-7, with a weak D call TRBD2 (7 bases). There are 13 residues in the CDR3. With 0 bases removed from V and 8 bases from J, the gap between germline ends came to 11 bases. Germline V CDR1 and CDR2: SGHAT, FQNNGV. The CDR3 loop reads CASSLDGRGQQYF. CDR3 DNA sequence: TGTGCCAGCAGCTTAGATGGGCGGGGGCAGCAGTACTTC.

V is TRBV29-1 and J is TRBJ2-1; D is unclear. The CDR3 runs to 13 residues. V was shortened by 3 bases and J by 6 bases, with 12 bases between the two germline ends. Per germline, CDR1 SQVTM and CDR2 ANQGSEA. Here the CDR3 DNA reads TGCAGCGTTGATGGTTACGCCTCCAATGAGCAGTTCTTC. Residues: CSVDGYASNEQFF.

This clone came up once. The chain links TRBV28 to TRBJ1-6; D is perhaps TRBD1 (6 bases). V was pared by 7 bases and J by 4 bases, with 8 bases between. Per germline, CDR1 MDHEN and CDR2 SYDVKM. The CDR3 runs 13 residues. The CDR3 is CASKDSYNSPLHF. As DNA, the CDR3 is TGTGCCAGCAAGGACAGTTATAATTCACCCCTCCACTTT.

The V and J genes are TRBV19 and TRBJ2-7; maybe TRBD1 (5 bases). V shed 8 bases and J shed 5 bases, with 22 bases lying between them. The CDR3 covers 15 residues. CDR1 is LNHDA and CDR2 is SQIVND in the germline V gene (reference sequence). The CDR3 reads CASGVIGIGVNEQYF. The CDR3 DNA follows: TGTGCCAGTGGGGTAATCGGTATAGGGGTCAACGAGCAGTACTTC.

The chain links TRBV9 to TRBJ2-3, with 7 bases aligning to TRBD2. Looked up from germline, CDR1 is SGDLS and CDR2 is YYNGEE. The CDR3 loop spans 15 amino acids. J lost 2 bases, V lost 6 bases, and 9 bases had no gene match. CDR3 in amino acids: CASKRGDYITDTQYF. The CDR3 DNA reads TGTGCCAGCAAAAGAGGGGACTATATCACAGATACGCAGTATTTT. The entire variable domain, with the rest obtained from reference TRBV9 and TRBJ2-3, is as follows: DSGVTQTPKHLITATGQRVTLRCSPRSGDLSVYWYQQSLDQGLQFLIQYYNGEERAKGNILERFSAQQFPDLHSELNLSSLELGDSALYFCASKRGDYITDTQYFGPGTRLTVL.

This sequence joins TRBV7-9 and TRBJ2-2, with D unclear. This CDR3 is 12 amino acids long. Germline CDR1 is SEHNR and CDR2 is FQNEAQ (reference sequence). V lost 7 bases and J 3 bases, leaving 6 bases between the germline ends. The CDR3 spells CASTRDTGELFF. CDR3 DNA sequence: TGTGCCAGCACTAGGGACACCGGGGAGCTGTTTTTT.

The V and J genes are TRBV12-3 or TRBV12-4 and TRBJ1-1, with D hard to call. The CDR3 contains 13 residues. Trimming pared 6 bases from V and 5 bases from J, leaving 13 bases between. CDR3 sequence reads: CASSPNRMTEAFF. In DNA, the CDR3 is TGTGCCAGCAGCCCAAATAGAATGACTGAAGCTTTCTTT.